The subject of this entry is one TCR beta chain. Measured with immunoSEQ multiplex PCR; TCRdb has only the in-frame clones, and not every one. In the table there are tens of thousands of clones, around 91% of which are singletons. The data belong to a study of technical replicates of blood from several donors. The sequenced sample consisted of T cells isolated from PBMCs. The TCR sequence derives from a human donor in good health.

The chain's CDR3 is CASSQDASAEQYF. CDR3 nucleotides: TGCGCCAGCAGCCAAGACGCCAGCGCCGAGCAGTACTTC. V gene TRBV4-1 combines with J gene TRBJ2-7; D gene uncertain. V was shortened by 0 bases and J by 6 bases, with 9 bases between the two germline ends. Germline lookup yields CDR1 MGHRA and CDR2 YSYEKL. The CDR3 sequence is 13 residues long.